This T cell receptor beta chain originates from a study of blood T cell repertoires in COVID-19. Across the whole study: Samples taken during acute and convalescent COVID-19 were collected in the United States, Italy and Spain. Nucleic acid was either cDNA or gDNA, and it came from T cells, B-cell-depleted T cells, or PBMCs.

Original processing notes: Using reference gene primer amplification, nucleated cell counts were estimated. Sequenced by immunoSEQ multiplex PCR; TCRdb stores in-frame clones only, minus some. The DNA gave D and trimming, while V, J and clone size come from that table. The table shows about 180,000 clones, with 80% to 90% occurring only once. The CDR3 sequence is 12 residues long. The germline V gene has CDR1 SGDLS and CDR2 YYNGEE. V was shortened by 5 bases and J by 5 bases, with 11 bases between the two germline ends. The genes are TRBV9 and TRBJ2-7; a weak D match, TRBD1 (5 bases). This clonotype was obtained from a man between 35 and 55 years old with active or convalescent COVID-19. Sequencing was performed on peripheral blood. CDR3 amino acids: CASSPGNHEQYF. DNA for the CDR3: TGTGCCAGCAGTCCAGGGAACCACGAGCAGTACTTC.